The clone carrying this T cell receptor beta chain was detected only once. Antigen specificity is unknown. The data were taken from a study of persistence of HIV-infected CD4 T cells. The CDR3 consists of 14 residues. Trimming at V came to 6 bases and at J to 8 bases, leaving 4 bases not matched to a gene. Germline values: CDR1 KGHDR, CDR2 SFDVKD. Nonspecific anti-CD3/anti-CD28 bead stimulation represents the broad CD4+ T cell repertoire. CD4+ T cells upregulating both CD40 ligand and CD69 were sorted as responding cells. Study results and caveats: TCRbeta richness was lower in CMV- and Gag-responding cells than in anti-CD3/anti-CD28-responding cells.

This was the immunoSEQ version 4 assay in survey mode. Sequencing used immunoSEQ multiplex PCR; TCRdb keeps in-frame clones, though not all of them. Among over 35,000 clones, approximately 90% were seen once, and the ten largest hold around 2%. This TCR was sampled from an adult man with HIV who was CMV-seropositive. V usage is TRBV24-1 and J usage is TRBJ2-4, with TRBD1 matching over 12 bases. The sample was CD4+ T cells sorted from PBMCs after approximately 18-hour stimulation, taken from a patient who received antiretroviral therapy. The DNA of the CDR3 is TGTGCCACCAGTCAGGGACAGGGGGCATACATTCAGTACTTC. This translates into CATSQGQGAYIQYF.